This T cell receptor beta chain was observed in a study of blood T cell repertoires in COVID-19. Study information: Sites across the United States, Italy and Spain contributed samples from acute and convalescent COVID-19. Sample material is recorded as cDNA or gDNA derived from T cells, B-cell-depleted T cells, or PBMCs.

One Seattle source followed patients from active infection through their disease course. V dropped 3 bases and J dropped 5 bases, with 13 bases sitting between them. Germline CDR1 MDHEN, CDR2 SYDVKM. CDR3 length: 14 amino acids. Authors' analysis steps: Reference gene primers were amplified, and this amplification served to estimate nucleated cell counts. Sequencing was performed with immunoSEQ multiplex PCR; in TCRdb, only in-frame clones are kept and a portion is missing. V, J and clone size derive from that table, while D and trimming were established from the DNA sequence. The sample shows approximately 300,000 clones, approximately 85% of them seen only once.

The chain joins TRBV28 to TRBJ2-5; D unresolved. Sequencing was carried out using peripheral blood. The TCR sequence derives from a human donor with COVID-19, enrolled during active disease. The donor label of this sample is uncertain. The CDR3 nucleotides read TGTGCCAGCAGTTTGACTGTGATGAGGGAGACCCAGTACTTC. Amino acid sequence: CASSLTVMRETQYF.